The 9 T cell receptor beta chains given below trace back to one sample, sequenced in a study of cytotoxic CD8 clonotypes in ibrutinib-treated CLL. The table came from immunoSEQ multiplex PCR; TCRdb's copy has only in-frame clones and leaves some out. Found here are roughly 63,000 clones, approximately 57% of them singletons; the top ten hold roughly 15%. The sequencing used PBMCs, collected after 12 months of ibrutinib treatment. The receptors were gathered from a human donor with chronic lymphocytic leukemia.

The gene calls are TRBV9 and TRBJ2-5; 9 nucleotides agree with TRBD2. Germline-derived CDR1 and CDR2 are SGDLS and YYNGEE. The CDR3 length is 15 residues. V shed 3 bases, J shed 2 bases, and the junction held 5 bases outside the gene matches. Here the CDR3 reads CASSGSGGEQETQYF. The CDR3 DNA sequence: TGTGCCAGCAGCGGTAGCGGGGGCGAACAAGAGACCCAGTACTTC.

The V and J genes are TRBV6-5 and TRBJ1-5, with D possibly being TRBD1 (6 bases). The CDR3 runs 14 residues. The ends were cut back, 2 bases at V and 4 bases at J, with 9 bases in the middle. Germline V CDR1 and CDR2: MNHEY, SVGAGI. In DNA, the CDR3 is TGTGCCAGCAGTTACGAGGACAGAAATCAGCCCCAGCATTTT. It specifies CASSYEDRNQPQHF.

The rearrangement links TRBV5-6 to TRBJ2-3; no definite D call. Germline V lookup: CDR1 SGHDT, CDR2 YYEEEE. CDR3 length: 13 amino acids. The ends were cut back, 1 base at V and 1 base at J, with 4 bases in the middle. This CDR3 is CASSLRGTDTQYF. DNA for the CDR3: TGTGCCAGCAGCTTGCGGGGCACAGATACGCAGTATTTT.

In DNA form, the CDR3 reads TGTGCCAGTAGTACACCGACAGGAGTCGGAAAACTGTTTTTT. Encoded protein: CASSTPTGVGKLFF. The J gene is TRBJ1-4, the V gene TRBV19; D is perhaps TRBD1 (6 bases). V was pared by 4 bases and J by 10 bases, with 16 bases between. The CDR3 sequence is 14 residues long. Germline lookup yields CDR1 LNHDA and CDR2 SQIVND (reference sequence).

A few counts support this clone. At the DNA level, this CDR3 is encoded by other sequences in the same sample as well. The chain couples TRBV7-9 to TRBJ2-3; possibly TRBD1 for D (5 bases). From germline, CDR1 is SEHNR and CDR2 FQNEAQ (reference sequence). The CDR3 covers 14 residues. Deletions cut 1 base from V and 2 bases from J, with 7 bases between. DNA for the CDR3: TGTGCCAGCAGCTTAGGACAGAACACAGATACGCAGTATTTT. This codes for CASSLGQNTDTQYF.

The chain carries TRBV5-1 and TRBJ2-1; TRBD2 agrees at 7 bases. With V trimmed by 0 bases and J by 9 bases, 9 bases remained unmatched. This CDR3 contains 15 residues. CDR1 is SGHRS and CDR2 is YFSETQ in the germline V gene. The CDR3 loop reads CASSLGGRGVPEQFF. Here the CDR3 DNA reads TGCGCCAGCAGCTTGGGAGGACGGGGGGTACCTGAGCAGTTCTTC.

The V call is TRBV5-4, the J call TRBJ1-1; 10 nucleotides line up with TRBD1. V lost 4 bases and J lost 5; bases outside the gene matches: 8. The CDR3 is 15 amino acids. Germline CDR1 is SGHNT and CDR2 is YYREEE (reference sequence). CDR3 DNA: TGTGCCAGCAGCCCCGGGACAGGGGAAAAAACTGAAGCTTTCTTT. It codes for CASSPGTGEKTEAFF.

This clone showed up many times. V usage is TRBV19 and J usage is TRBJ1-5, with TRBD1 identical over 7 bases. The CDR3 has 17 residues. The germline gives CDR1 LNHDA, CDR2 SQIVND (reference sequence). The V gene end was trimmed by 1 base and the J gene end by 0 bases; junction bases not matched to a gene: 6. The CDR3 DNA follows: TGTGCCAGTAGTATAGGTGAGACAGGGTATAGCAATCAGCCCCAGCATTTT. It specifies CASSIGETGYSNQPQHF.

The chain couples TRBV2 to TRBJ1-5, with a weak D call TRBD1 (5 bases). Trimming took 2 bases from V and 6 from J, leaving 14 bases between them. Germline V lookup: CDR1 SNHLY, CDR2 FYNNEI. The CDR3 runs to 15 residues. Here the CDR3 DNA reads TGTGCCAGCAGTGAAAGGCAGGGATTGAGTCAGCCCCAGCATTTT. Translation: CASSERQGLSQPQHF.